The 8 T cell receptor beta chains presented below share a single source sample, sequenced in a study of radiotherapy plus CTLA-4 blockade in lung cancer. Sequenced by immunoSEQ multiplex PCR; TCRdb stores in-frame clones only, minus some. Of tens of thousands of clones in the sample, approximately 81% are singletons; the top ten hold 28%. Specimen: peripheral blood, collected from a patient treated with radiotherapy plus ipilimumab. These TCRs come from a human donor with non-small cell lung cancer whose response to radiotherapy plus ipilimumab could not be evaluated.

V and J are TRBV11-2 and TRBJ2-1; 7 bases line up with TRBD1. The CDR3 loop spans 12 amino acids. Looked up from germline, CDR1 is SGHAT and CDR2 is FQNNGV. After removal of 5 bases from V and 7 bases from J, the junction contained 2 bases not matched to a gene. CDR3 DNA: TGTGCCAGCAGCGTGGACAGGAATGAGCAGTTCTTC. This gives the protein CASSVDRNEQFF. The complete variable domain, with remaining parts taken from reference TRBV11-2 and TRBJ2-1, reads EAGVAQSPRYKIIEKRQSVAFWCNPISGHATLYWYQQILGQGPKLLIQFQNNGVVDDSQLPKDRFSAERLKGVDSTLKIQPAKLEDSAVYLCASSVDRNEQFFGPGTRLTVL.

This rearrangement joins TRBV6-5 to TRBJ1-2; TRBD1 matches at 8 bases. CDR3 size: 15 residues. Trimming took 6 bases from V and 4 from J; bases not matched to a gene: 10. Germline CDR1 MNHEY, CDR2 SVGAGI. The CDR3 protein is CASRAGTGTFYGYTF. In nucleotides, the CDR3 is TGTGCCAGCAGGGCCGGGACAGGAACTTTCTATGGCTACACCTTC.

The chain has TRBV9 and TRBJ1-1; 10 bases are a match to TRBD1. V trimming: 3 bases; J trimming: 0 bases; junction bases outside the gene matches: 5. The germline gives CDR1 SGDLS, CDR2 YYNGEE. The CDR3 totals 16 residues. DNA of the CDR3: TGTGCCAGCAGCGGAGGGACAGGGGTAATGAACACTGAAGCTTTCTTT. It codes for CASSGGTGVMNTEAFF.

This sequence joins TRBV28 and TRBJ1-5; TRBD1 is a possible D gene (5 bases). The germline gives CDR1 MDHEN, CDR2 SYDVKM. V lost 8 bases and J 7 bases, leaving 15 bases between the germline ends. This CDR3 contains 13 residues. Here the CDR3 DNA reads TGTGCCAGCCGGTTGCAGGGTTTACAGCCCCAGCATTTT. It specifies CASRLQGLQPQHF.

CDR3 bases: TGCGCCAGCAGCTTCGTGTCCCACGGGGACACTGAAGCTTTCTTT. This codes for CASSFVSHGDTEAFF. V is TRBV5-1 and J is TRBJ1-1; D ambiguous. Trimming took off 2 bases at V and 3 bases at J, with 14 bases between the two ends. The germline gives CDR1 SGHRS, CDR2 YFSETQ. The CDR3 spans 15 residues.

V usage is TRBV18 and J usage is TRBJ1-1, with unresolved D. The CDR3 has 14 residues. The V end was cut by 2 bases, the J end by 0 bases, with 7 bases between. CDR1 and CDR2 (germline): KGHSH, LQKENI. Here the CDR3 DNA reads TGTGCCAGCTCACCAAACACGATGAACACTGAAGCTTTCTTT. It is translated as CASSPNTMNTEAFF.

The V and J genes are TRBV27 and TRBJ2-2, with D hard to call. Per germline, CDR1 MNHEY and CDR2 SMNVEV (reference sequence). Trimming took off 7 bases at V and 6 bases at J, with 6 bases between the two ends. This CDR3 contains 11 residues. The DNA for the CDR3 is TGTGCCAGCATCGGTGCCGGGGAGCTGTTTTTT. It is translated as CASIGAGELFF.

This sequence joins TRBV10-3 and TRBJ1-1; TRBD1 matches 8 bases. The CDR3 runs 15 residues. Germline V gene lookup returns CDR1 ENHRY and CDR2 SYGVKD. The trim removed 2 bases at V and 2 bases at J, leaving 4 bases unmatched. The CDR3 nucleotides are TGTGCCATCAGTGAGAGAGACAGGGGAAACACTGAAGCTTTCTTT. It yields the protein CAISERDRGNTEAFF.